A selection of T cell receptor beta chains follows, all from one sample in a study of blood T cell repertoires in COVID-19. Sequencing was performed with immunoSEQ multiplex PCR; in TCRdb, only in-frame clones are kept and a portion is missing. In the table there are more than 9,000 clones, roughly nine tenths of which are singletons. Source material: peripheral blood. All receptors come from a woman aged 60-70 years with active COVID-19. The CDR3 runs from the conserved cysteine through the conserved F or W. D genes are given only for firm matches. Size is stated for part of the rows, as once, few or many counts, or as a class when the clone is expanded.

>TRBJ2-1|NA|TRBV19|TRBD2|16
TGTGCCAGTAGTTCCCGCGGGTCTAGCGGGGGGCCGGCGCAGTTCTTC
CASSSRGSSGGPAQFF
>TRBJ2-1|NA|TRBV5-6|NA|14
TGTGCCAGCAGCTCCGGGACAAACTACAATGAGCAGTTCTTC
CASSSGTNYNEQFF
>TRBJ1-2|NA|TRBV4-1|TRBD1|16
TGCGCCAGCAGCCAGCCCCGGACAGGGAAAAACTATGGCTACACCTTC
CASSQPRTGKNYGYTF
>TRBJ2-1|NA|TRBV18|TRBD1|16
TGTGCCAGCTCAGATACCGGGACAGGGGGCAGATTCGAGCAGTTCTTC
CASSDTGTGGRFEQFF
>TRBJ2-3|NA|TRBV14|NA|18
TGTGCCAGCAGCCAAGAAACAACAGGGACACACTTGGCGGATACGCAGTATTTT
CASSQETTGTHLADTQYF
>TRBJ1-2|NA|TRBV7-2|NA|14
TGTGCCAGCAGCCATCGGGGAGGGGCGGGAGGCTACACCTTC
CASSHRGGAGGYTF
>TRBJ1-5|NA|TRBV19|NA|15
TGTGCCAGTAGTATAGGCTCACAGGTCGAAGGGCCCCAGCATTTT
CASSIGSQVEGPQHF
>TRBJ2-5|NA|TRBV20-1|NA|14
TGCAGTGCTAGTCTAGCCGGGGTGTGGGAGACCCAGTACTTC
CSASLAGVWETQYF
>TRBJ1-2|NA|TRBV28|NA|21
TGTGCCAGCAGTCCATGGGACTTTAGGGTCGGATACCCGCGTGCTAACTATGGCTACACCTTC
CASSPWDFRVGYPRANYGYTF
>TRBJ2-6|NA|TRBV9|TRBD1|15
TGTGCCAGCAGCGGGACAGGGGCTGGGGCCAACGTCCTGACTTTC
CASSGTGAGANVLTF
>TRBJ1-2|NA|TRBV19|NA|13
TGTGCCAGTACCAGGAAGGGGAACTATGGCTACACCTTC
CASTRKGNYGYTF
>TRBJ1-1|once|TRBV5-4|NA|17
TGTGCCAGCAGCTTGGACGGGGCGGGGGGCCACCCTACTGAAGCTTTCTTT
CASSLDGAGGHPTEAFF
>TRBJ2-2|NA|TRBV7-3|NA|14
TGTGCCAGCAGCTGGGGACAGAACACCGGGGAGCTGTTTTTT
CASSWGQNTGELFF
>TRBJ1-5|NA|TRBV7-9|NA|15
TGTGCCAGCACCAAGGGAGGGGGATACAATCAGCCCCAGCATTTT
CASTKGGGYNQPQHF
>TRBJ2-5|NA|TRBV5-4|TRBD2|16
TGTGCCAGCAGCTCCCCCACAGCGGGATACCAAGAGACCCAGTACTTC
CASSSPTAGYQETQYF
>TRBJ1-1|NA|TRBV18|NA|14
TGTGCCAGCTCACCGAGTACCATGAACACTGAAGCTTTCTTT
CASSPSTMNTEAFF
>TRBJ2-3|NA|TRBV19|TRBD2|16
TGTGCCAGTAGTGCCCGGGGACTAGCGGATACAGATACGCAGTATTTT
CASSARGLADTDTQYF
>TRBJ1-1|once|TRBV3-1/TRBV3-2|TRBD1|12
TGTGCCAGCAGCCCGAACAGGGGGTTGAGTTTCTTT
CASSPNRGLSFF
>TRBJ2-7|NA|TRBV27|TRBD2|14
TGTGCCAGCAGTTTACGGACTAGCGGGAACGAGCAGTACTTC
CASSLRTSGNEQYF
>TRBJ2-2|NA|TRBV18|NA|16
TGTGCCAGCTCACCTATAGGACGAGCGGTCGCCGGGGAGCTGTTTTTT
CASSPIGRAVAGELFF
>TRBJ2-3|NA|TRBV5-4|TRBD2|15
TGTGCCAGCAGCTTGGGACTAGCGGGGGGAGATACGCAGTATTTT
CASSLGLAGGDTQYF
>TRBJ2-3|NA|TRBV12-3/TRBV12-4|TRBD2|13
TGTGCCAGCCAGGGACTAGCGCAAGATACGCAGTATTTT
CASQGLAQDTQYF
>TRBJ2-2|NA|TRBV3-1/TRBV3-2|NA|15
TGTGCCAGCAGCCTGGGACACGCGAACACCGGGGAGCTGTTTTTT
CASSLGHANTGELFF
>TRBJ2-7|NA|TRBV6-5|TRBD1|14
TGTGCCAGCAGCGGGACAGGGAAATCCTACGAGCAGTACTTC
CASSGTGKSYEQYF
>TRBJ2-1|NA|TRBV19|NA|16
TGTGCCAGTAGTATAGGTAGTCGGGGGAGCTACAATGAGCAGTTCTTC
CASSIGSRGSYNEQFF
>TRBJ1-4|NA|TRBV18|NA|14
TGTGCCAGCTCACTTAAACAGGGTTGGGAAAAACTGTTTTTT
CASSLKQGWEKLFF
>TRBJ1-4|NA|TRBV2|NA|15
TGTGCCAGCGTTGAGGATATACAGGGTAATGAAAAACTGTTTTTT
CASVEDIQGNEKLFF
>TRBJ2-3|NA|TRBV5-8|NA|16
TGTGCCAGTGGCCTGAGATGGGCCGCTAGCACAGATACGCAGTATTTT
CASGLRWAASTDTQYF